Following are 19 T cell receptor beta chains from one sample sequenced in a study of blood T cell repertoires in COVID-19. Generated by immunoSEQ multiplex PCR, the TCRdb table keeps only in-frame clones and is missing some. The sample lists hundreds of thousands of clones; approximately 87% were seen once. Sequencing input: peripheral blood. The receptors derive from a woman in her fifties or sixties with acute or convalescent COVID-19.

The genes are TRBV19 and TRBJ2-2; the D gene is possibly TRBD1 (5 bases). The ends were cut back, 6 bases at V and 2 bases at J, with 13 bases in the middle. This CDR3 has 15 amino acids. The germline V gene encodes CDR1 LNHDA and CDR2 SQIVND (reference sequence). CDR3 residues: CASRFRDRNTGELFF. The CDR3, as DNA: TGTGCCAGTAGGTTCCGAGACAGAAACACCGGGGAGCTGTTTTTT.

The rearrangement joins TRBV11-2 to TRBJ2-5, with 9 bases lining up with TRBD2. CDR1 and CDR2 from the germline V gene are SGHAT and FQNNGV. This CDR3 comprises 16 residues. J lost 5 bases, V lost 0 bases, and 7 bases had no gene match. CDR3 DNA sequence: TGTGCCAGCAGCTTAGAACGGCTAGCGGGGAGGGAGACCCAGTACTTC. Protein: CASSLERLAGRETQYF.

The CDR3 loop is CASTSGRAPENEQFF. CDR3 bases: TGTGCCAGCACTAGCGGGAGGGCTCCAGAAAATGAGCAGTTCTTC. The genes are TRBV28 and TRBJ2-1; 12 bases line up with TRBD2. In germline, CDR1 is MDHEN, CDR2 SYDVKM. J gave up 7 bases and V 7 bases, and 8 bases lay outside the gene matches. The CDR3 has 15 residues.

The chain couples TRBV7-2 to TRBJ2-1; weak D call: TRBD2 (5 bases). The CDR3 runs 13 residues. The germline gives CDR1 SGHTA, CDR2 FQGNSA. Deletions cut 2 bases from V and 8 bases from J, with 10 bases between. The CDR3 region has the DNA TGTGCCAGCAGCTTAACTAGGTTGGATGAGCAGTTCTTC. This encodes CASSLTRLDEQFF.

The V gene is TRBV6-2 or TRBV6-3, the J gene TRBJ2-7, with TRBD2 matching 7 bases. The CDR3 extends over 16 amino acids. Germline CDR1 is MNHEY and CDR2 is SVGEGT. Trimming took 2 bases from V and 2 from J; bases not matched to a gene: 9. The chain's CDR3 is CASSYGDYSYTYEQYF. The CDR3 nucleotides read TGTGCCAGCAGTTACGGGGACTACTCTTACACCTACGAGCAGTACTTC.

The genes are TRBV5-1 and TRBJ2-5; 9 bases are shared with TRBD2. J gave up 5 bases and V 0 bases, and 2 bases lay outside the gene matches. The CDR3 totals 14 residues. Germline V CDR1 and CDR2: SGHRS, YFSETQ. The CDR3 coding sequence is TGCGCCAGCAGCTTGGCCAGCGGGAGGGAGACCCAGTACTTC. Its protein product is CASSLASGRETQYF.

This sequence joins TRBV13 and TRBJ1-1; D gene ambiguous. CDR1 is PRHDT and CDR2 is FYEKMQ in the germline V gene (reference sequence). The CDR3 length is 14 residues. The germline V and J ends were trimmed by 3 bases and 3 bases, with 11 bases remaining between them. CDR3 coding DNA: TGTGCCAGCAGCTTCGGAGACCGATACACTGAAGCTTTCTTT. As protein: CASSFGDRYTEAFF.

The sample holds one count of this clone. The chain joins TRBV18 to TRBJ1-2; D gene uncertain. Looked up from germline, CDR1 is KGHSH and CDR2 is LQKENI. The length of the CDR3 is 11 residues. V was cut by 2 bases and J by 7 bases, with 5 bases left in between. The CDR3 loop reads CASSPMSGYTF. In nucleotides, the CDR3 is TGTGCCAGCTCACCAATGAGTGGCTACACCTTC.

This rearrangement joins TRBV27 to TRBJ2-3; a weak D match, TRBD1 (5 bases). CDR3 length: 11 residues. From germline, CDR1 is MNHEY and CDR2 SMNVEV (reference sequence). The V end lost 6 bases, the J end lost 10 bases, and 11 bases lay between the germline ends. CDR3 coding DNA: TGTGCCAGCAGCTCACAGGCGGCGCAGTATTTT. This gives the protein CASSSQAAQYF.

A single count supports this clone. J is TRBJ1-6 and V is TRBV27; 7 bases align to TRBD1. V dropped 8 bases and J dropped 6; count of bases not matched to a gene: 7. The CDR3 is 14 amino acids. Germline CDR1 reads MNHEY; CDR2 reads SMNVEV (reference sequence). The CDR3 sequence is CASSHDRANSPLHF. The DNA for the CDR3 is TGTGCCAGCTCACACGACAGGGCTAATTCACCCCTCCACTTT.

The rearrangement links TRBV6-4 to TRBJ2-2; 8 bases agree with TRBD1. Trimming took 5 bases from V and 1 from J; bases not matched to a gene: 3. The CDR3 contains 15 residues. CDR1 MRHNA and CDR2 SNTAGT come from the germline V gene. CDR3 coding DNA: TGTGCCAGCAGTAGTGGGACAGGGAACACCGGGGAGCTGTTTTTT. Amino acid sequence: CASSSGTGNTGELFF.

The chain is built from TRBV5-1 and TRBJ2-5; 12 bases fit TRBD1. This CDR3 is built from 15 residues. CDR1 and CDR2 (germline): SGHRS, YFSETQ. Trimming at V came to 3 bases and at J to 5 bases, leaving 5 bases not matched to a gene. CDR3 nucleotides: TGCGCCAGCAGCTCCGGGACAGGGGGCGTGGAGACCCAGTACTTC. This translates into CASSSGTGGVETQYF.

The CDR3 nucleotides are TGTGCCAGCAGCTTCCCAATACAAAATGAGCAGTTCTTC. Its translation is CASSFPIQNEQFF. The rearrangement links TRBV7-2 to TRBJ2-1, with no clear D. Germline CDR1 reads SGHTA; CDR2 reads FQGNSA. The CDR3 totals 13 residues. V lost 3 bases, J lost 7 bases, and 10 bases lay in between.

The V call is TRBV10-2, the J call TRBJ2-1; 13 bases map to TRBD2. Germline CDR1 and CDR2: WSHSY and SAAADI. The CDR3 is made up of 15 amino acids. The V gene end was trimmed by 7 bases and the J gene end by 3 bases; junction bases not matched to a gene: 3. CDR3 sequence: CASKLAGGGYNEQFF. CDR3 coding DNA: TGCGCCAGCAAACTAGCGGGAGGGGGCTACAATGAGCAGTTCTTC.

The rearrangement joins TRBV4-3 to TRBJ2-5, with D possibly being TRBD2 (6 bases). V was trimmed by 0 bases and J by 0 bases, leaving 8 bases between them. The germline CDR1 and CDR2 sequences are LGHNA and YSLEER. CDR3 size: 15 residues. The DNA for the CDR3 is TGCGCCAGCAGCCAAGATCCTAGCGACCAAGAGACCCAGTACTTC. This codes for CASSQDPSDQETQYF.

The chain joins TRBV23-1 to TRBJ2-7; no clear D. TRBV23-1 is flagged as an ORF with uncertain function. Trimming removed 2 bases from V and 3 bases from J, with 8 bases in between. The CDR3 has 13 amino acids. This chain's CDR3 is CASSQTRYYEQYF. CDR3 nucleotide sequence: TGCGCCAGCAGTCAAACACGATACTACGAGCAGTACTTC.

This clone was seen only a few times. The CDR3 DNA follows: TGTGCCAGCAGCCACCCAGACAGGTTCTATGGCTACACCTTC. Translating gives CASSHPDRFYGYTF. The rearrangement links TRBV5-4 to TRBJ1-2, with D perhaps matching TRBD1 (6 bases). V was shortened by 4 bases and J by 4 bases, with 14 bases between the two germline ends. Germline V gene lookup returns CDR1 SGHNT and CDR2 YYREEE (reference sequence). This CDR3 has 14 amino acids.

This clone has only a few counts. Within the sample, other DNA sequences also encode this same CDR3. CDR3 in DNA: TGTGCCAGCAGCTTAGGCGGGGGGGCCTACGAGCAGTACTTC. Its protein product is CASSLGGGAYEQYF. This chain uses TRBV7-2 with TRBJ2-7; TRBD2 aligns across 9 bases. The CDR3 runs 14 residues. V shed 1 base, J shed 2 bases, and the junction held 0 bases outside the gene matches. CDR1 and CDR2 (germline): SGHTA, FQGNSA.

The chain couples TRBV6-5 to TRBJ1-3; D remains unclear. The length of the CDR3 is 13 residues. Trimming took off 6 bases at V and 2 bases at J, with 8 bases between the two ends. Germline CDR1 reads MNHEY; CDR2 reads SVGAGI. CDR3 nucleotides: TGTGCCAGCAGGAATAGCGCTGGAAACACCATATATTTT. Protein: CASRNSAGNTIYF.